This T cell receptor (beta chain) derives from a study of blood T cell repertoires in COVID-19. Overall study context: From the United States, Italy and Spain came samples of acute and convalescent COVID-19. Sample material is recorded as cDNA or gDNA derived from T cells, B-cell-depleted T cells, or PBMCs.

There are 14 residues in the CDR3. V dropped 7 bases and J dropped 0 bases, with 13 bases sitting between them. Looked up from germline, CDR1 is GTSNPN and CDR2 is SVGIG (reference sequence). Original data processing: Amplification of reference gene primers provided the estimated nucleated cell counts. Here immunoSEQ multiplex PCR was the method, and the copy in TCRdb shows in-frame clones only, minus some. V and J calls and clone size come straight from that table; D and trimming were deduced from the DNA. This table has more than 55,000 clones, approximately 90% appearing once. The table lists this clone with a count of one.

Sequencing was performed on peripheral blood. This clonotype was obtained from a woman aged 60-75 years with COVID-19, enrolled during active disease. The chain recombines TRBV30 with TRBJ1-3, with D perhaps matching TRBD1 (5 bases). DNA for the CDR3: TGTGCCTCTAAGGACACACGCTCTGGAAACACCATATATTTT. Translated: CASKDTRSGNTIYF.